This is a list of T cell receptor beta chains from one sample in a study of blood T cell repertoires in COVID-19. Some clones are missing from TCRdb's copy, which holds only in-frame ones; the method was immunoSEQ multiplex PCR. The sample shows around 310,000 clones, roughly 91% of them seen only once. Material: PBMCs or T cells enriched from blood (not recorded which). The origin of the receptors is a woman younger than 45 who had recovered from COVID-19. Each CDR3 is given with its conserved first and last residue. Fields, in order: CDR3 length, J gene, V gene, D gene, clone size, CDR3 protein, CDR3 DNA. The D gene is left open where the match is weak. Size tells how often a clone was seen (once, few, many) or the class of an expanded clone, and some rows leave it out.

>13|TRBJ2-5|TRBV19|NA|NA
CASSPQVQETQYF
TGTGCCAGTAGCCCGCAGGTCCAAGAGACCCAGTACTTC
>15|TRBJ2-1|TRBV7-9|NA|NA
CASSADLLSSGEQFF
TGTGCCAGCAGCGCCGACTTACTAAGTTCGGGTGAGCAGTTCTTC
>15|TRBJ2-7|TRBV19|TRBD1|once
CASSIAGQGDYEQYF
TGTGCCAGTAGTATCGCGGGACAGGGCGACTACGAGCAGTACTTC
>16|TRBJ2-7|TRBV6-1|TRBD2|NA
CASSELLSGSFREQYF
TGTGCCAGCAGTGAACTTCTGAGCGGGAGTTTCCGCGAGCAGTACTTC
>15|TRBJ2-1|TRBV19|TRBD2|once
CASSIVGLADNEQFF
TGTGCCAGTAGTATTGTGGGACTAGCGGACAATGAGCAGTTCTTC
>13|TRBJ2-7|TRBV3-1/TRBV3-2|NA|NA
CASSRSARDEQYF
TGTGCCAGCAGTCGTAGCGCTCGGGACGAGCAGTACTTC
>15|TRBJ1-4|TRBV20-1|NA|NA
CSASSTGTADEKLFF
TGCAGTGCTAGTTCGACCGGGACTGCGGATGAAAAACTGTTTTTT
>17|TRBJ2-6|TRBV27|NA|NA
CASSSVRSSSGANVLTF
TGTGCCAGCAGTTCGGTACGGAGCAGCTCTGGGGCCAACGTCCTGACTTTC
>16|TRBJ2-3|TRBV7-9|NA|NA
CASSLALAWTTDTQYF
TGTGCCAGCAGCTTAGCCCTAGCGTGGACTACAGATACGCAGTATTTT
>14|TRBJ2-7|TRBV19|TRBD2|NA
CASRATSGNYEQYF
TGTGCCAGTAGGGCGACTAGCGGGAACTACGAGCAGTACTTC
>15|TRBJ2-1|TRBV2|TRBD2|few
CASSVGLAGNNEQFF
TGTGCCAGCAGTGTAGGACTAGCGGGAAATAATGAGCAGTTCTTC
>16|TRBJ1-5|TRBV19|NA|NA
CASSSRAGASNQPQHF
TGTGCCAGTAGTTCACGGGCAGGGGCTAGCAATCAGCCCCAGCATTTT
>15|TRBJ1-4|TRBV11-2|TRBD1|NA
CASSSMTGLNEKLFF
TGTGCCAGCAGCTCGATGACAGGGCTCAATGAAAAACTGTTTTTT
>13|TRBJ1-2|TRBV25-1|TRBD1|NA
CATRMTGTDGYTF
TGTGCCACCAGAATGACAGGGACGGACGGCTACACCTTC
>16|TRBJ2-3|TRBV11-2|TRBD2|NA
CASSFGGGRAADTQYF
TGTGCCAGCAGCTTTGGTGGCGGGAGGGCCGCAGATACGCAGTATTTT
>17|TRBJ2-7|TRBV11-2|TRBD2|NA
CASSLEPPWAGGSEQYF
TGTGCCAGCAGCTTAGAACCCCCCTGGGCGGGAGGCAGCGAGCAGTACTTC
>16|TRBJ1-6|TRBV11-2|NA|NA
CASSLGYRGINSPLHF
TGTGCCAGCAGCTTAGGATATCGGGGAATTAATTCACCCCTCCACTTT
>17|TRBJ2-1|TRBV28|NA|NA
CASSSIVEGNHHNEQFF
TGTGCCAGCAGTTCCATCGTGGAGGGAAATCACCACAATGAGCAGTTCTTC
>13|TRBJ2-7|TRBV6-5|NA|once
CASTTGQSYEQYF
TGTGCCAGCACCACTGGACAGAGCTACGAGCAGTACTTC
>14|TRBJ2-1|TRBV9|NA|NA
CASSVGARGDEQFF
TGTGCCAGCAGCGTAGGGGCCAGGGGGGATGAGCAGTTCTTC
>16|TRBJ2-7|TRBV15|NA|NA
CATSRYPGSGSYEQYF
TGTGCCACCAGCAGATACCCGGGGAGCGGATCCTACGAGCAGTACTTC
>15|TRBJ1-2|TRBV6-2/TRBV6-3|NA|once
CASSYSTYRVHGYTF
TGTGCCAGCAGTTACTCGACCTACAGGGTCCATGGCTACACCTTC
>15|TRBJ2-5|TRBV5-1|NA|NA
CASSLRYPPSGTQYF
TGCGCCAGCAGCTTGCGGTACCCACCAAGTGGGACCCAGTACTTC
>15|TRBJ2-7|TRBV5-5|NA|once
CTSSLLGSPGYEQYF
TGTACCAGCAGCCTGCTTGGGTCACCAGGATACGAGCAGTACTTC
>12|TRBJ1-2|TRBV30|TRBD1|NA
CAWNGQGGGYTF
TGTGCCTGGAACGGACAGGGAGGAGGCTACACCTTC
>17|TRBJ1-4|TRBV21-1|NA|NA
CASSKYSRTGTREKLFF
TGTGCCAGCAGCAAATACTCGAGAACCGGGACAAGGGAAAAACTGTTTTTT
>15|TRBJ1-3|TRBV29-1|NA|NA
CSPWTVRAPGNTIYF
TGCAGCCCATGGACAGTAAGAGCTCCTGGAAACACCATATATTTT
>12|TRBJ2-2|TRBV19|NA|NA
CASIEVSGELFF
TGTGCCAGTATTGAAGTGAGCGGGGAGCTGTTTTTT
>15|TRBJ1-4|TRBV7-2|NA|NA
CASSRQVATNEKLFF
TGTGCCAGCAGCAGACAAGTCGCAACTAATGAAAAACTGTTTTTT
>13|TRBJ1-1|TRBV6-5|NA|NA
CASNRRGPTEAFF
TGTGCCAGCAACCGACGCGGGCCCACTGAAGCTTTCTTT
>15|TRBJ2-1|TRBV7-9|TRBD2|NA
CASSSGTSGKKGQFF
TGTGCCAGCAGTTCCGGGACTAGCGGAAAGAAGGGGCAGTTCTTC
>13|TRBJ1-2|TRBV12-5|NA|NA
CASGPGGGYGYTF
TGTGCTAGTGGCCCGGGCGGAGGCTATGGCTACACCTTC
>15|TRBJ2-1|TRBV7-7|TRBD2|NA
CASSALGLAGDEQFF
TGTGCTAGCAGCGCGCTCGGACTAGCGGGAGATGAGCAGTTCTTC
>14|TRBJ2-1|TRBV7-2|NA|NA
CASSPQANYNEQFF
TGTGCCAGCAGCCCCCAAGCGAACTACAATGAGCAGTTCTTC
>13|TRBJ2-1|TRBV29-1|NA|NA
CSVVFGTHNEQFF
TGCAGCGTTGTCTTTGGGACTCACAATGAGCAGTTCTTC
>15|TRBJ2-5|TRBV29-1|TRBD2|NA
CSVPIGASGSLAQYF
TGCAGCGTCCCCATCGGGGCTAGCGGGAGTTTGGCCCAGTACTTC
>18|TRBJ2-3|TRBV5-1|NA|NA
CASSLRVIAVYLKDTQYF
TGCGCCAGCAGCTTACGAGTCATAGCGGTATACTTAAAGGATACGCAGTATTTT
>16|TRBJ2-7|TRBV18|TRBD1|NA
CASSDPGTGFSYEQYF
TGTGCCAGCTCAGATCCGGGGACAGGGTTCTCCTACGAGCAGTACTTC
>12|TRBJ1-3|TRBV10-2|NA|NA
CATTGFGNTIYF
TGCGCCACTACAGGTTTCGGAAACACCATATATTTT
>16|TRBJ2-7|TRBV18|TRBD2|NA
CASSPVLAGFHYEQYF
TGTGCCAGCTCACCCGTGCTAGCGGGATTTCATTACGAGCAGTACTTC
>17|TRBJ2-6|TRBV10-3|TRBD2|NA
CAIRAVSGVSGANVLTF
TGTGCCATCAGAGCGGTCAGCGGGGTCTCTGGGGCCAACGTCCTGACTTTC
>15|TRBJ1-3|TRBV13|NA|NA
CAIERWGGYGNTIYF
TGTGCCATCGAAAGATGGGGGGGCTATGGAAACACCATATATTTT
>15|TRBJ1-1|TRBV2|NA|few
CASSEALRRGTEAFF
TGTGCCAGCAGTGAAGCGCTTCGTAGGGGGACTGAAGCTTTCTTT